This T cell receptor (beta chain) stems from a study of blood T cell repertoires in COVID-19. About the research overall: Samples came from the United States, Italy and Spain, spanning acute and convalescent COVID-19. The cDNA or gDNA used as material had been derived from T cells, B-cell-depleted T cells, or PBMCs.

This CDR3 comprises 15 residues. With 4 bases clipped from V and 1 base from J, the junction kept 3 bases outside the gene matches. CDR1 and CDR2 from the germline V gene are LNHDA and SQIVND (reference sequence). Authors' data handling: How many nucleated cells were present was estimated from reference gene primer amplification. Sequencing was performed with immunoSEQ multiplex PCR; in TCRdb, only in-frame clones are kept and a portion is missing. V and J calls and clone size are those listed in that table; D and trimming were worked out from the DNA. Of about 90,000 clones in the sample, roughly 88% were seen once. This clone was seen a single time.

The TCR sequence derives from a woman of 80 years or more with active or convalescent COVID-19. Sequencing was performed on peripheral blood. V gene TRBV19 combines with J gene TRBJ2-3, with 9 bases matching TRBD1. The chain's CDR3 is CASSTGQGGTDTQYF. The CDR3, as DNA: TGTGCCAGTAGTACGGGACAGGGAGGCACAGATACGCAGTATTTT. Based on the CDR3 plus reference TRBV19 and TRBJ2-3, the full variable domain is DGGITQSPKYLFRKEGQNVTLSCEQNLNHDAMYWYRQDPGQGLRLIYYSQIVNDFQKGDIAEGYSVSREKKESFPLTVTSAQKNPTAFYLCASSTGQGGTDTQYFGPGTRLTVL.